These 5 T cell receptor beta chains were all obtained from the same sample, sequenced in a study of Ad26.COV2.S vaccination and SARS-CoV-2 variants. Clones were read by immunoSEQ multiplex PCR, and TCRdb kept only the in-frame ones, dropping some. The profile shows more than 150,000 clones, around 85% of them singletons. The sample in question was peripheral blood, obtained after recovery from COVID-19. The receptor set was obtained from a human donor who had recovered from COVID-19.

Notes on this clone: The sample carries other DNA sequences with the same CDR3. J is TRBJ1-1 and V is TRBV7-9; no definite D call. This CDR3 is 12 amino acids long. Looked up from germline, CDR1 is SEHNR and CDR2 is FQNEAQ (reference sequence). Trimming took off 3 bases at V and 6 bases at J, with 8 bases between the two ends. The CDR3 is CASSLTGAEAFF. In nucleotides, the CDR3 is TGTGCCAGCAGCTTGACCGGGGCTGAAGCTTTCTTT. The full variable domain, rest sourced from reference TRBV7-9 and TRBJ1-1, is DTGVSQNPRHKITKRGQNVTFRCDPISEHNRLYWYRQTLGQGPEFLTYFQNEAQLEKSRLLSDRFSAERPKGSFSTLEIQRTEQGDSAMYLCASSLTGAEAFFGQGTRLTVV.

The rearrangement uses TRBV19 and TRBJ2-1; TRBD2 might be the D (6 bases). Looked up from germline, CDR1 is LNHDA and CDR2 is SQIVND (reference sequence). Trimming removed 1 base at V and 10 bases at J, with 17 bases between. The CDR3 consists of 15 residues. The CDR3 nucleotides are TGTGCCAGTAGTATAGGGCTAGCGCGACCTCAGGAGCAGTTCTTC. Protein: CASSIGLARPQEQFF.

The chain joins TRBV6-1 to TRBJ1-5; D unresolved. This CDR3 is 13 amino acids long. V lost 2 bases and J lost 5, with 7 bases in between. Germline CDR1 and CDR2: MNHNS and SASEGT. The CDR3 region has the DNA TGTGCCAGCAGTGAACAGGACTATCAGCCCCAGCATTTT. Translating it yields CASSEQDYQPQHF.

This clone was found many times. The chain links TRBV9 to TRBJ1-2; no clear D gene. V lost 4 bases to trimming and J lost 7 bases, with 17 bases between them. The germline V gene encodes CDR1 SGDLS and CDR2 YYNGEE. The CDR3 has 14 residues. In DNA, the CDR3 is TGTGCCAGCAGCCCTAGGGCCAGGAACCGTGGCTACACCTTC. This translates into CASSPRARNRGYTF.

The CDR3 DNA follows: TGTGCCAGCAGCTTGACCCTGGTTCTCTCCTACGAGCAGTACTTC. This codes for CASSLTLVLSYEQYF. The rearrangement links TRBV5-6 to TRBJ2-7; D is ambiguous. The CDR3 contains 15 residues. Germline V gene data show CDR1 as SGHDT and CDR2 as YYEEEE. V lost 1 base and J 0 bases, leaving 11 bases between the germline ends.